This T cell receptor beta chain appears in the sequencing data of a study of cytomegalovirus exposure and HLA in healthy donors. CDR3 length: 13 residues. Germline CDR1 is SEHNR and CDR2 is FQNEAQ (reference sequence). V was cut by 5 bases and J by 2 bases, with 8 bases left in between. In the PCR, 60 Vbeta and 13 Jbeta primers were used. Sequenced by immunoSEQ multiplex PCR; TCRdb stores in-frame clones only, minus some. In the table there are over 100,000 clones, just under 75% of which are singletons. The sample consisted of PBMCs. The chain joins TRBV7-9 to TRBJ2-3; D is ambiguous. The clonotype comes from a human donor in good health. The CDR3 here is CASSITVTDTQYF. As DNA, the CDR3 is TGTGCCAGCAGCATTACAGTCACAGATACGCAGTATTTT. Using reference TRBV7-9 and TRBJ2-3 for the parts outside the CDR3, the full variable domain is DTGVSQNPRHKITKRGQNVTFRCDPISEHNRLYWYRQTLGQGPEFLTYFQNEAQLEKSRLLSDRFSAERPKGSFSTLEIQRTEQGDSAMYLCASSITVTDTQYFGPGTRLTVL.